Listed below are T cell receptor beta chains from one sample, sequenced in a study of T cells in Graves' hyperthyroidism and ophthalmopathy. A single record per CDR3 protein comes from TCRdb applying MiXCR to the multiplex PCR reads. The repertoire holds about 520,000 distinct CDR3 sequences, roughly 24% seen once, with approximately 10% in the top ten. Material for sequencing was blood. These receptors were obtained from a woman under 40 with Graves' ophthalmopathy. Both conserved end residues are part of each CDR3. A D gene is named only where the DNA matches it firmly. Size values are once, few and many counts, or a class for expanded clones, and some rows have none.

CDR3nt	CDR3aa	d_gene	abundance	v_gene	j_gene
TGTGCCAGCAGTGATCCGCAGGGAAGGGCAGCTTTCTTT	CASSDPQGRAAFF	-	many	TRBV25-1	TRBJ1-1
TGCAGTGCTATGCCGGACACCGCATTGATACAGGGGTCTTACGAGCAGTACTTC	CSAMPDTALIQGSYEQYF	TRBD1	few	TRBV20-1	TRBJ2-7
TGCGCCAGCAGCCGGGAGGGGTACGACGGCTACACCTTC	CASSREGYDGYTF	-	many	TRBV4-1	TRBJ1-2
TGCAGCGTTGAAATGGAGATGAACACTGAAGCTTTCTTT	CSVEMEMNTEAFF	-	many	TRBV29-1	TRBJ1-1
TGTGCCAGCACTATGGGGGGGCTCACGGAAGCTTTCTTT	CASTMGGLTEAFF	-	few	TRBV12-3/TRBV12-4	TRBJ1-1
TGCAGTGCTGGGCCCGGTGGGCAATATAGCAATCAGCCCCAGCATTTT	CSAGPGGQYSNQPQHF	-	-	TRBV20-1	TRBJ1-5
TGTGCCAGCAGTGAAGCGGGGTCAGGTACTCCCTACGAGCAGTACTTC	CASSEAGSGTPYEQYF	-	many	TRBV6-1	TRBJ2-7
TGCAGTGCTAGAGGGGGGGACAGGGTTCGTATTCAGTACTTC	CSARGGDRVRIQYF	TRBD1	few	TRBV20-1	TRBJ2-4
TGTGCCAGCAGTTTTGGAGGGTTCCAGCCCCAGCATTTT	CASSFGGFQPQHF	-	-	TRBV12-3/TRBV12-4	TRBJ1-5
TGCAGTGCTAGAGATAAGGGGGGCACTGAAGCTTTCTTT	CSARDKGGTEAFF	-	many	TRBV20-1	TRBJ1-1
TGCAGTGCGGGAGGAGGGGGTCGGGTAGGGAACACTGAAGCTTTCTTT	CSAGGGGRVGNTEAFF	-	many	TRBV20-1	TRBJ1-1
TGTGCCATGGGTCCCCTACGCGAGCAGTACTTC	CAMGPLREQYF	-	-	TRBV28	TRBJ2-7
TGTGCCAGCAGCCATCAATTAGGGGAATGGAACTATGGCTACACCTTC	CASSHQLGEWNYGYTF	-	many	TRBV5-6	TRBJ1-2
TGTGCCAGCAGTTTAGGGCAGGGAGGGTCCTACGAGCAGTACTTC	CASSLGQGGSYEQYF	TRBD2	many	TRBV27	TRBJ2-7
TGTGCCAGCAGTGAACGGGGGATATCCAATCAGCCCCAGCATTTT	CASSERGISNQPQHF	-	-	TRBV6-1	TRBJ1-5
TGTGCCAGCTCACCACCCTTGGCCGGCCCCGAGCCTTTCTTT	CASSPPLAGPEPFF	-	many	TRBV18	TRBJ1-1
TGTGCCAGCAGTGAAGAAGCCACTTCCTCCTACGAGCAGTACTTC	CASSEEATSSYEQYF	-	few	TRBV6-1	TRBJ2-7
TGTGCCAGCAGCCAAGGGGGGCCGCACACCGGGGAGCTGTTTTTT	CASSQGGPHTGELFF	-	-	TRBV3-1	TRBJ2-2
TGTGCCAGCTCCCCACCTTTGGGGGAGGACCCCTCCTACGAGCAGTACTTC	CASSPPLGEDPSYEQYF	-	few	TRBV18	TRBJ2-7
TGTGCCAGCAGTTTATCAGACAGGGATGGGGACATTCAGTACTTC	CASSLSDRDGDIQYF	TRBD1	-	TRBV27	TRBJ2-4
TGCAGTGCTAGAGAGCCTAAGGGGGAACGTCAGCCCCAGCATTTT	CSAREPKGERQPQHF	-	many	TRBV20-1	TRBJ1-5
TGTGCCAGTAGTATCCGGGGGATGTACTATGGCTACACCTTC	CASSIRGMYYGYTF	-	many	TRBV19	TRBJ1-2
TGTGCCAGTAGGGACTCACAAGAGACCCAGTACTTC	CASRDSQETQYF	-	many	TRBV19	TRBJ2-5
TGTGCCAGTAGTTGGACTACTGGGGAGACCCAGTACTTC	CASSWTTGETQYF	-	many	TRBV19	TRBJ2-5
TGTGCCAGCAGCTATCTTCAAGGGGGGGGTGGTAGAAACACCATATATTTT	CASSYLQGGGGRNTIYF	-	-	TRBV11-2	TRBJ1-3
TGTGCCAGCAGTGACTTTAGGAGGGACAGGATGCGAGAAGCGGGAAACACCATATATTTT	CASSDFRRDRMREAGNTIYF	TRBD1	many	TRBV6-4	TRBJ1-3
TGTGCCAGTAGTCCCTCCCGGGACCTCGGGGGCTACACCTTC	CASSPSRDLGGYTF	-	many	TRBV19	TRBJ1-2
TGTGCCAGCAGCCAAGACTGGTATGGCTACACCTTC	CASSQDWYGYTF	-	-	TRBV3-1	TRBJ1-2
TGTGCCAGCAGTCCGAACGCCCTAGCCACCGGCTACACCTTC	CASSPNALATGYTF	-	-	TRBV12-3/TRBV12-4	TRBJ1-2
TGTGCCAGCAGCCGGACTAGCGGGATCGGGGAGCTGTTTTTT	CASSRTSGIGELFF	TRBD2	-	TRBV7-9	TRBJ2-2
TGTGCCAGCAGTAGCCGGAGGGGGCGGGGAAACACCATATATTTT	CASSSRRGRGNTIYF	TRBD1	-	TRBV12-3/TRBV12-4	TRBJ1-3
TGTGCCAGCAGCCGCCGACTAGCGTTAAACGAGCAGTACTTC	CASSRRLALNEQYF	TRBD2	few	TRBV5-6	TRBJ2-7
TGTGCCAGCTCACCAAGGCAGAACCCGGATCAGCCCCAGCATTTT	CASSPRQNPDQPQHF	-	-	TRBV18	TRBJ1-5
TGTGCCAGCAACACCGGGGCTATGAACACTGAAGCTTTCTTT	CASNTGAMNTEAFF	-	-	TRBV6-1	TRBJ1-1
TGTGCCAGCAACAGAATCACAGAGACTGAAGCTTTCTTT	CASNRITETEAFF	-	many	TRBV2	TRBJ1-1
TGTGCCAGCACCCCTGGTCGGACACCATATGGGGACACTGAAGCTTTCTTT	CASTPGRTPYGDTEAFF	-	few	TRBV6-4	TRBJ1-1
TGTGCCAGCAGTTTCGGGCTTGGAAATTCACCCCTCCACTTT	CASSFGLGNSPLHF	-	few	TRBV27	TRBJ1-6
TGTGCCAGCACCGGGCGGGATGGCTACACCTTC	CASTGRDGYTF	-	-	TRBV2	TRBJ1-2
TGCAGTGCTGGCAACGGACAGAGCAATCAGCCCCAGCATTTT	CSAGNGQSNQPQHF	-	many	TRBV20-1	TRBJ1-5
TGTGCCAGCAGCCTCCGACAGGGAGCTCCTTCTTATGGCTACACCTTC	CASSLRQGAPSYGYTF	TRBD1	few	TRBV9	TRBJ1-2
TGTGCCATCAGTGAGCCCAACCTGGACGGCTATGGCTACACCTTC	CAISEPNLDGYGYTF	-	many	TRBV10-3	TRBJ1-2
TGTGCCAGCAGCCGCCGGGACAGGGGGCTCCCCTATGGCTACACCTTC	CASSRRDRGLPYGYTF	TRBD1	many	TRBV6-2/TRBV6-3	TRBJ1-2
TGTGCCACCAGCAGAGCTGGGGCGGGGGGAAGGGAGACCCAGTACTTC	CATSRAGAGGRETQYF	TRBD2	many	TRBV15	TRBJ2-5
TGTGCCACCAGCAGAGATCCGGGACAGCGGAATGAAAAACTGTTTTTT	CATSRDPGQRNEKLFF	TRBD1	many	TRBV15	TRBJ1-4
TGTGCCAGTAGTATAGATCCAGGCGGGAGCCTCTACGAGCAGTACTTC	CASSIDPGGSLYEQYF	TRBD2	-	TRBV19	TRBJ2-7
TGTGCCAGCAATCGACAGTCGAGCTACGAGCAGTACTTC	CASNRQSSYEQYF	-	many	TRBV6-2/TRBV6-3	TRBJ2-7
TGTGCCAGCAGCATAGGCCTAGGGTACGAGCAGTACTTC	CASSIGLGYEQYF	-	-	TRBV7-3	TRBJ2-7
TGTGCCAGCAGTGGAATTCGGGGGATTAACTATGGCTACACCTTC	CASSGIRGINYGYTF	-	many	TRBV2	TRBJ1-2
TGTGCCAGCAGTCAGACGACAGAGGGCAATCAGCCCCAGCATTTT	CASSQTTEGNQPQHF	-	many	TRBV12-3/TRBV12-4	TRBJ1-5
TGTGCCATCGTCCCTGACAGGGGCGGCACTGAAGCTTTCTTT	CAIVPDRGGTEAFF	TRBD1	many	TRBV10-3	TRBJ1-1
TGCGCCAGCAGCGCGGGACAGGGTCTGGACTATGGCTACACCTTC	CASSAGQGLDYGYTF	TRBD1	many	TRBV5-1	TRBJ1-2
TGTGCCCGCGGGCCGGACAGGGGAGAGCAGTACTTC	CARGPDRGEQYF	TRBD1	many	TRBV19	TRBJ2-7
TGTGCCAGCAGTTTTTATGAGACTTATGGCTACACCTTC	CASSFYETYGYTF	-	-	TRBV12-3/TRBV12-4	TRBJ1-2
TGTGCCAGCAGCTTAGAACAGGAAGAGACCCAGTACTTC	CASSLEQEETQYF	-	-	TRBV7-2	TRBJ2-5
TGTGCCAGCAGCCTGACAGGGTTTGCGGACCAGTACTTC	CASSLTGFADQYF	TRBD1	-	TRBV11-1	TRBJ2-5